The rows below give T cell receptor beta chains drawn from one sample of a study of blood T cell repertoires in COVID-19. Measured with immunoSEQ multiplex PCR; TCRdb has only the in-frame clones, and not every one. The table lists some 300,000 clones, 89% of them singletons, with roughly a tenth in the top ten. Sequenced: PBMCs or T cells enriched from blood (not recorded which). These receptors were taken from a woman aged 25 to 39 who had recovered from COVID-19. CDR3s include the opening cysteine and the closing phenylalanine or tryptophan. The D gene is left open where the match is weak.

d_call: TRBD2; v_call: TRBV7-2; j_call: TRBJ2-3; cdr3_aa: CASSLEVAGGTDTQYF
d_call: TRBD1; v_call: TRBV11-3; j_call: TRBJ2-1; cdr3_aa: CASSRIQDRGMDNEQFF
d_call: TRBD1; v_call: TRBV7-2; j_call: TRBJ1-5; cdr3_aa: CASSPGQGAYQPQHF
d_call: NA; v_call: TRBV10-2; j_call: TRBJ2-7; cdr3_aa: CASSESGGQGREQYF
d_call: NA; v_call: TRBV29-1; j_call: TRBJ2-7; cdr3_aa: CSTRGTTYEQYF
d_call: NA; v_call: TRBV28; j_call: TRBJ1-3; cdr3_aa: CASSWAGPGNTIYF
d_call: NA; v_call: TRBV24-1; j_call: TRBJ2-1; cdr3_aa: CATGSWSYAGNEQFF
d_call: TRBD2; v_call: TRBV28; j_call: TRBJ2-7; cdr3_aa: CASSFPTKREGDYEQYF
d_call: NA; v_call: TRBV19; j_call: TRBJ1-3; cdr3_aa: CASSIVRGSGNTIYF
d_call: TRBD2; v_call: TRBV10-2; j_call: TRBJ2-3; cdr3_aa: CASSELRTSGDTQYF
d_call: TRBD1; v_call: TRBV27; j_call: TRBJ1-1; cdr3_aa: CATHTGQGAGVTEAFF
d_call: NA; v_call: TRBV4-3; j_call: TRBJ2-1; cdr3_aa: CASGQDKGTRLVNEQFF
d_call: TRBD1; v_call: TRBV7-9; j_call: TRBJ1-2; cdr3_aa: CASSPGSAGGHGYTF
d_call: NA; v_call: TRBV7-8; j_call: TRBJ1-3; cdr3_aa: CASSLFRSLSGNTIYF
d_call: NA; v_call: TRBV2; j_call: TRBJ2-6; cdr3_aa: CASNEDFSGANVLTF
d_call: NA; v_call: TRBV9; j_call: TRBJ2-7; cdr3_aa: CASSVEQNYEQYF
d_call: NA; v_call: TRBV6-6; j_call: TRBJ2-7; cdr3_aa: CASSYRREYEQYF
d_call: NA; v_call: TRBV10-3; j_call: TRBJ1-2; cdr3_aa: CAIRSKNSTDFYGYTF
d_call: TRBD1; v_call: TRBV7-2; j_call: TRBJ2-3; cdr3_aa: CASSSSGGWSTDTQYF
d_call: TRBD1; v_call: TRBV7-9; j_call: TRBJ2-1; cdr3_aa: CASSLGTGVDEQFF
d_call: TRBD1; v_call: TRBV19; j_call: TRBJ1-2; cdr3_aa: CASRPGQGGVGYGYTF
d_call: NA; v_call: TRBV7-8; j_call: TRBJ1-2; cdr3_aa: CASTKTRGGSNGYTF
d_call: NA; v_call: TRBV5-1; j_call: TRBJ1-1; cdr3_aa: CASSFDSANTEAFF
d_call: NA; v_call: TRBV7-9; j_call: TRBJ2-5; cdr3_aa: CASSPLGVQETQYF
d_call: NA; v_call: TRBV2; j_call: TRBJ2-1; cdr3_aa: CASDIGAGPTDEQFF
d_call: NA; v_call: TRBV10-3; j_call: TRBJ2-7; cdr3_aa: CAIKTPGGDPYEQYF
d_call: TRBD2; v_call: TRBV5-5; j_call: TRBJ2-2; cdr3_aa: CASTWTSGRVLDTGELFF
d_call: TRBD1; v_call: TRBV6-2/TRBV6-3; j_call: TRBJ1-2; cdr3_aa: CASSFPVNSDRARGYTF
d_call: TRBD2; v_call: TRBV5-6; j_call: TRBJ2-7; cdr3_aa: CASSWGIGEGPHEQYF
d_call: NA; v_call: TRBV5-1; j_call: TRBJ1-1; cdr3_aa: CASSLERGSTEAFF
d_call: TRBD1; v_call: TRBV3-1/TRBV3-2; j_call: TRBJ1-5; cdr3_aa: CASSFAGQLNQPQHF
d_call: NA; v_call: TRBV4-3; j_call: TRBJ2-2; cdr3_aa: CASSHLEDTGELFF
d_call: NA; v_call: TRBV6-1; j_call: TRBJ2-7; cdr3_aa: CASSEAYSYEQYF
d_call: NA; v_call: TRBV9; j_call: TRBJ2-7; cdr3_aa: CASSVSGLAYEQYF
d_call: TRBD2; v_call: TRBV7-9; j_call: TRBJ2-7; cdr3_aa: CASQRGGPYEQYF
d_call: TRBD1; v_call: TRBV5-6; j_call: TRBJ1-2; cdr3_aa: CASSQTGVNYGYTF
d_call: NA; v_call: TRBV20-1; j_call: TRBJ1-5; cdr3_aa: CSASNTNQPQHF
d_call: NA; v_call: TRBV5-3; j_call: TRBJ1-5; cdr3_aa: CASQERSSRNQPQHF
d_call: NA; v_call: TRBV5-1; j_call: TRBJ1-4; cdr3_aa: CASSSGHLVEKLFF
d_call: TRBD1; v_call: TRBV27; j_call: TRBJ1-2; cdr3_aa: CASSLSDRGFYGYTF
d_call: NA; v_call: TRBV11-3; j_call: TRBJ2-7; cdr3_aa: CASSLEGDTYEQYF
d_call: NA; v_call: TRBV28; j_call: TRBJ2-3; cdr3_aa: CASSLGYPYSTDTQYF
d_call: TRBD2; v_call: TRBV7-9; j_call: TRBJ2-1; cdr3_aa: CASSLGSAGGDNEQFF
d_call: NA; v_call: TRBV18; j_call: TRBJ1-4; cdr3_aa: CASSPTQGTTNEKLFF
d_call: NA; v_call: TRBV11-2; j_call: TRBJ1-6; cdr3_aa: CASSVGQGLSPLHF
d_call: NA; v_call: TRBV4-3; j_call: TRBJ2-1; cdr3_aa: CASSQDFSAGLGYNEQFF
d_call: NA; v_call: TRBV7-2; j_call: TRBJ2-3; cdr3_aa: CASSLRSLGTDTQYF
d_call: TRBD1; v_call: TRBV2; j_call: TRBJ2-7; cdr3_aa: CASKTGTGSYEQYF
d_call: TRBD2; v_call: TRBV7-8; j_call: TRBJ2-1; cdr3_aa: CASSSYFLTSGDHNEQFF
d_call: TRBD2; v_call: TRBV7-2; j_call: TRBJ2-7; cdr3_aa: CASSTTSGREMQYF
d_call: NA; v_call: TRBV6-2/TRBV6-3; j_call: TRBJ1-1; cdr3_aa: CASSQTSRVAEAFF
d_call: NA; v_call: TRBV24-1; j_call: TRBJ2-1; cdr3_aa: CATSDKAGFRYNEQFF
d_call: TRBD1; v_call: TRBV2; j_call: TRBJ1-4; cdr3_aa: CASRRGQGTEKLFF
d_call: NA; v_call: TRBV6-5; j_call: TRBJ2-5; cdr3_aa: CASSYSAPETQYF